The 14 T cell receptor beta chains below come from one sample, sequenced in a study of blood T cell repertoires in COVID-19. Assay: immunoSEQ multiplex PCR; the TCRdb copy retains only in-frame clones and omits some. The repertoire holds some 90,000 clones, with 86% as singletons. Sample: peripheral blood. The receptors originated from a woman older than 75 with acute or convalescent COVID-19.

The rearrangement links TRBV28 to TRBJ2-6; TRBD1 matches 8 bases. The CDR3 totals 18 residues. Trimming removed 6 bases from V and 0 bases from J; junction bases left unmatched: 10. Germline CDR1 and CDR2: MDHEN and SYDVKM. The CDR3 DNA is TGTGCCAGCAGGGGAGACAGGGGAATCCTCTCTGGGGCCAACGTCCTGACTTTC. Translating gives CASRGDRGILSGANVLTF.

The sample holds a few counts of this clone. The CDR3 DNA is TGTGCCAGTAGTACCTCCTCGACGGGTACCCAACTGTTTTTT. It is translated as CASSTSSTGTQLFF. The chain recombines TRBV19 with TRBJ1-4, with D hard to call. CDR3 length equals 14 residues. V was shortened by 4 bases and J by 12 bases, with 18 bases between the two germline ends. The germline V gene encodes CDR1 LNHDA and CDR2 SQIVND (reference sequence).

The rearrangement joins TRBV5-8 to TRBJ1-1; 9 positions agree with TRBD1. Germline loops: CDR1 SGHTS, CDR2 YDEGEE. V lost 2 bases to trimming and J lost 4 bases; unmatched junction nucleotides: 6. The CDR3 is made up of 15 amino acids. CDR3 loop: CASSFGDRVITEAFF. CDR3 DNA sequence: TGTGCCAGCAGCTTTGGGGACAGGGTAATCACTGAAGCTTTCTTT.

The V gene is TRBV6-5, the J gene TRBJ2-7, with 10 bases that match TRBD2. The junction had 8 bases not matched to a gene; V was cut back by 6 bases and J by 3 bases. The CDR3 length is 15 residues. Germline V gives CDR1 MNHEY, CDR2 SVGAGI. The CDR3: CASSGTSGAFYEQYF. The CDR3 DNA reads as TGTGCCAGCAGCGGTACTAGCGGGGCTTTCTACGAGCAGTACTTC.

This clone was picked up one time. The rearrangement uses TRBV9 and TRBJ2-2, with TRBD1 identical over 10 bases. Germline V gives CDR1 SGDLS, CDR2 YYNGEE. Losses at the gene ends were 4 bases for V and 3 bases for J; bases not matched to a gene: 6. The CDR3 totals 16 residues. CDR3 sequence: CASSTGTGVDTGELFF. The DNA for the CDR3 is TGTGCCAGCAGCACCGGGACAGGGGTAGACACCGGGGAGCTGTTTTTT.

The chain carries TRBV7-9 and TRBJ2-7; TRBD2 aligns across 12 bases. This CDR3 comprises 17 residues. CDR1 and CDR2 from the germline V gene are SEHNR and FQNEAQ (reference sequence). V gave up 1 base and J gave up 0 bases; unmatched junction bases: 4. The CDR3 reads CASSLVGTSGPSYEQYF. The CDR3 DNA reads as TGTGCCAGCAGCTTAGTGGGGACTAGCGGGCCCTCCTACGAGCAGTACTTC. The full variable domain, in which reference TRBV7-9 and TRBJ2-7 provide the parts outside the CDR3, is DTGVSQNPRHKITKRGQNVTFRCDPISEHNRLYWYRQTLGQGPEFLTYFQNEAQLEKSRLLSDRFSAERPKGSFSTLEIQRTEQGDSAMYLCASSLVGTSGPSYEQYFGPGTRLTVT.

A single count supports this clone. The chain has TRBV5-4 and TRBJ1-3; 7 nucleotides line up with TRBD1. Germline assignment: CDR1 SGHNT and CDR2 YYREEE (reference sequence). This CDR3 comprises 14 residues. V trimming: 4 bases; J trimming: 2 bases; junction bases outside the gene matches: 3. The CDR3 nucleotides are TGTGCCAGCAGCCAGGGACAGACTGGAAACACCATATATTTT. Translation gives CASSQGQTGNTIYF. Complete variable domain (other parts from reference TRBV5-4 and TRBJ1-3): ETGVTQSPTHLIKTRGQQVTLRCSSQSGHNTVSWYQQALGQGPQFIFQYYREEENGRGNFPPRFSGLQFPNYSSELNVNALELDDSALYLCASSQGQTGNTIYFGEGSWLTVV.

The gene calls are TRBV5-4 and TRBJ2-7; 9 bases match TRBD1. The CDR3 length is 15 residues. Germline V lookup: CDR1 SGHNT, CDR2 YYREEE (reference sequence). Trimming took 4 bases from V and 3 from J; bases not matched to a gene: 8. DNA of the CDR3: TGTGCCAGCAGCCTACGGACAGGGGAGAACTACGAGCAGTACTTC. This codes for CASSLRTGENYEQYF. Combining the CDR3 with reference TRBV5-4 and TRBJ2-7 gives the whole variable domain ETGVTQSPTHLIKTRGQQVTLRCSSQSGHNTVSWYQQALGQGPQFIFQYYREEENGRGNFPPRFSGLQFPNYSSELNVNALELDDSALYLCASSLRTGENYEQYFGPGTRLTVT.

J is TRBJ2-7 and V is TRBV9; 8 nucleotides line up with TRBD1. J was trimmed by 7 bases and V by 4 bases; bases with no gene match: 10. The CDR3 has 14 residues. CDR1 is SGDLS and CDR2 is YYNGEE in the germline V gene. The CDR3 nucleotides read TGTGCCAGCAGCCCCGAAGGACAGGGATGGGAGCAGTACTTC. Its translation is CASSPEGQGWEQYF. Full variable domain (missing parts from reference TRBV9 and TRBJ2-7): DSGVTQTPKHLITATGQRVTLRCSPRSGDLSVYWYQQSLDQGLQFLIQYYNGEERAKGNILERFSAQQFPDLHSELNLSSLELGDSALYFCASSPEGQGWEQYFGPGTRLTVT.

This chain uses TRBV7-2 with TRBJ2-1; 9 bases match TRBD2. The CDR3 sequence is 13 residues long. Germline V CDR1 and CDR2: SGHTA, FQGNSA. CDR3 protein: CALRAGGRGEQFF. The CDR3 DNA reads TGTGCGCTGCGGGCGGGGGGGCGTGGTGAGCAGTTCTTC.

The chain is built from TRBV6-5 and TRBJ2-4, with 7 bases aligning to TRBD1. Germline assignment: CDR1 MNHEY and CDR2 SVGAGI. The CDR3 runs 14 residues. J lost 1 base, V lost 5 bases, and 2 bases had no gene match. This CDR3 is CASSMGQAKNIQYF. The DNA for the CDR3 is TGTGCCAGCAGTATGGGACAGGCCAAAAACATTCAGTACTTC.

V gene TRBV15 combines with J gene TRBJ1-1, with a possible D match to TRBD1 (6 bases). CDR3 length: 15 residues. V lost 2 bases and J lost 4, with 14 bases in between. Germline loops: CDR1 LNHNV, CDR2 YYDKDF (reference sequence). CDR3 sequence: CATSRKGGSGTEAFF. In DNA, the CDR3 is TGTGCCACCAGCAGAAAGGGGGGGAGCGGCACTGAAGCTTTCTTT.

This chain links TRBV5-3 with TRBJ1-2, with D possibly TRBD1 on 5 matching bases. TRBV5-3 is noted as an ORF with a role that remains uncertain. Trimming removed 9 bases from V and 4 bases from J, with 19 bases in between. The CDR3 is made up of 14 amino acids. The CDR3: CAMVAGPRSYGYTF. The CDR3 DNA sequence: TGTGCCATGGTGGCGGGACCTAGAAGCTATGGCTACACCTTC.

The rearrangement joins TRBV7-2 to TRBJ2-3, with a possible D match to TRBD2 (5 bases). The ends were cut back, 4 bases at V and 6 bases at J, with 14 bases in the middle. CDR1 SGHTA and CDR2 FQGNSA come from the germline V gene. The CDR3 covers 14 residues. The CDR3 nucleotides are TGTGCCAGCAGCTCCCCTAGCAGGCCCGATACGCAGTATTTT. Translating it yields CASSSPSRPDTQYF.